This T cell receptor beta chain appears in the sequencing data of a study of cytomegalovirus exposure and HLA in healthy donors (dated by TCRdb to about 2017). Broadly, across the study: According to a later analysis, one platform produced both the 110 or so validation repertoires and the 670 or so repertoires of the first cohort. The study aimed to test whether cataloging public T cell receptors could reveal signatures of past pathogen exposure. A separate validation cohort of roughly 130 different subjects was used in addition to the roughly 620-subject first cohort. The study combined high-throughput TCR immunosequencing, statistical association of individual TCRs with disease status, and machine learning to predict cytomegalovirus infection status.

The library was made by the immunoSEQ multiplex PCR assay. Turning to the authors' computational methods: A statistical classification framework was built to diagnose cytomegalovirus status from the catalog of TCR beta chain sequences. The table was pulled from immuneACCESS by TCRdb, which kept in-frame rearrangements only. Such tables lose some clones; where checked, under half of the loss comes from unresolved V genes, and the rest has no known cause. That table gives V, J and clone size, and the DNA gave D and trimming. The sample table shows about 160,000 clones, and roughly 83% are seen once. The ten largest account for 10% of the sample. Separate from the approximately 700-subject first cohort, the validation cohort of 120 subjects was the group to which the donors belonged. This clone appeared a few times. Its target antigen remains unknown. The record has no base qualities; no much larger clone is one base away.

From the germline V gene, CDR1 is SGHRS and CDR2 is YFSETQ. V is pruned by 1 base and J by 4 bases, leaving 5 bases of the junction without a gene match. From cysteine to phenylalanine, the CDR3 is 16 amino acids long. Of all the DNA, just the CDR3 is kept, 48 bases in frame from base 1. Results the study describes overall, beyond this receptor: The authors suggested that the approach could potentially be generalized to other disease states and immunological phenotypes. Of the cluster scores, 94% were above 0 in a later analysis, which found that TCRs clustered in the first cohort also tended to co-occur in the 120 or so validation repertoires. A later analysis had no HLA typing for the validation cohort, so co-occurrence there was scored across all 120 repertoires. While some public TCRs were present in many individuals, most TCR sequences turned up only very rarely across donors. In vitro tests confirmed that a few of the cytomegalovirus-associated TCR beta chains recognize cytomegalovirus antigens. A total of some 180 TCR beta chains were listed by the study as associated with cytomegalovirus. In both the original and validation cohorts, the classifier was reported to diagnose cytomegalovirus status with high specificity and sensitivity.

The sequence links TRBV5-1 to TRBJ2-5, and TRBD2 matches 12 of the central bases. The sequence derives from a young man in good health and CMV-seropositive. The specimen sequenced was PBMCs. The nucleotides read TGCGCCAGCAGCTTGATTTCACTAGCGGGGGGAGAGACCCAGTACTTC. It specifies CASSLISLAGGETQYF.